Presented here are 2 T cell receptor beta chains from one specimen sequenced in a study of blood T cell repertoires in COVID-19. Sequenced by immunoSEQ multiplex PCR; TCRdb stores in-frame clones only, minus some. Of 90,000 to 150,000 clones in the sample, roughly four fifths are singletons; the top ten hold 7.9%. The sequenced sample consisted of peripheral blood. The receptors shown here come from a human donor in a cohort sampled during active COVID-19.

The CDR3 sequence: CASSPGTAYEQYF. As DNA, the CDR3 is TGTGCCAGCTCTCCCGGGACAGCCTACGAGCAGTACTTC. The V call is TRBV18, the J call TRBJ2-7; TRBD1 matches 7 bases. The CDR3 runs to 13 residues. Trimming cost V 6 bases and J 2 bases; bases outside gene matches: 4. Germline V gene sequence: CDR1 KGHSH, CDR2 LQKENI.

The chain employs TRBV5-8 and TRBJ1-1; D is unclear. The CDR3 length is 15 residues. Germline loops: CDR1 SGHTS, CDR2 YDEGEE. Trimming shortened V by 0 bases and J by 0 bases, and 9 bases separated the two germline ends. The CDR3 DNA follows: TGTGCCAGCAGCTTGGGCCTAGGCCTGAACACTGAAGCTTTCTTT. This codes for CASSLGLGLNTEAFF.